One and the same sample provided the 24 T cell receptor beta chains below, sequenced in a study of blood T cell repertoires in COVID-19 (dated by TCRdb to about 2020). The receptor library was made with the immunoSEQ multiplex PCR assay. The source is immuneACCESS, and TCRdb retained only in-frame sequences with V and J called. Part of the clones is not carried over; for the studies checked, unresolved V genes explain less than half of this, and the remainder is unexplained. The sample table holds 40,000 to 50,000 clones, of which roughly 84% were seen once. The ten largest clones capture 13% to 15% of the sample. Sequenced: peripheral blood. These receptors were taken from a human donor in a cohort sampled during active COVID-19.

The CDR3 DNA is TGTGCCAGTAGACGGACTAGCGGGGTTAGCACAGATACGCAGTATTTT. It encodes CASRRTSGVSTDTQYF. The gene calls are TRBV19 and TRBJ2-3; 12 nucleotides agree with TRBD2. CDR1 LNHDA and CDR2 SQIVND come from the germline V gene (reference sequence). The CDR3 extends over 16 amino acids. Losses at the gene ends were 6 bases for V and 0 bases for J; bases not matched to a gene: 4.

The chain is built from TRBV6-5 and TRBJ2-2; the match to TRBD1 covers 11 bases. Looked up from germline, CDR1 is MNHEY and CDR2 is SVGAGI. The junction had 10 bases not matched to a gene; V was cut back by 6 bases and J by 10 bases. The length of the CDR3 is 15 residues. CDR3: CASSAGTGGRMELFF. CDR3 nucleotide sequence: TGTGCCAGCAGCGCGGGGACAGGGGGAAGAATGGAGCTGTTTTTT.

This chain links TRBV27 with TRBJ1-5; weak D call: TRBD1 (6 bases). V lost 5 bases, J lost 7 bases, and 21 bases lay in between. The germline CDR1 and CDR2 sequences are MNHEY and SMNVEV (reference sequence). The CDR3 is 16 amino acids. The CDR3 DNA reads TGTGCCAGCAGTCCGACCCGACAGGCTATAGGACAGCCCCAGCATTTT. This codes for CASSPTRQAIGQPQHF.

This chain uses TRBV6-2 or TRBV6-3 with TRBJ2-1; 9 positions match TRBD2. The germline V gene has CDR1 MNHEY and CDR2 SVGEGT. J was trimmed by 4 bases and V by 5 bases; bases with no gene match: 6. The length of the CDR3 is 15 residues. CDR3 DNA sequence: TGTGCCAGCAGTGGGACTAGCAAGCCTTACAATGAGCAGTTCTTC. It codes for CASSGTSKPYNEQFF.

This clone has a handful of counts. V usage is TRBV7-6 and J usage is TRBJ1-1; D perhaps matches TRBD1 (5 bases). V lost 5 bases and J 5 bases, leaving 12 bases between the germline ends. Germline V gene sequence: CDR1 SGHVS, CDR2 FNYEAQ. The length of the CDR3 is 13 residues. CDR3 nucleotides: TGTGCCAGCAGCAACCAGGGATATACTGAAGCTTTCTTT. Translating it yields CASSNQGYTEAFF.

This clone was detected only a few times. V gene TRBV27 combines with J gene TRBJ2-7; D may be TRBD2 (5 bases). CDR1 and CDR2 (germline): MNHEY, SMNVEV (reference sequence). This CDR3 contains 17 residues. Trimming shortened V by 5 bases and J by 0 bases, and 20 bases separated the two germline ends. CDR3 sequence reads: CASSPSGGLISSYEQYF. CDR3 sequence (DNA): TGTGCCAGCAGTCCCTCGGGCGGACTCATAAGCTCCTACGAGCAGTACTTC.

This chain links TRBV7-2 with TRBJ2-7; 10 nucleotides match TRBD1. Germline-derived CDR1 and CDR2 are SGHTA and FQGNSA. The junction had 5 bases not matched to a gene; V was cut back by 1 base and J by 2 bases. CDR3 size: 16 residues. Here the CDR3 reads CASSLDATGGTYEQYF. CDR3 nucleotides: TGTGCCAGCAGCTTAGATGCGACAGGGGGCACCTACGAGCAGTACTTC.

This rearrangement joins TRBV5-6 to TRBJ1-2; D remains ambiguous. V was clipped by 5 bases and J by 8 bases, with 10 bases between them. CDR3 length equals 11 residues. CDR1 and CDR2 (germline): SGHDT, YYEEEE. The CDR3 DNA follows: TGTGCCAGCAGTATGGCCTCGGGCTACACCTTC. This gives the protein CASSMASGYTF. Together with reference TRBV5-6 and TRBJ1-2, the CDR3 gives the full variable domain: DAGVTQSPTHLIKTRGQQVTLRCSPKSGHDTVSWYQQALGQGPQFIFQYYEEEERQRGNFPDRFSGHQFPNYSSELNVNALLLGDSALYLCASSMASGYTFGSGTRLTVV.

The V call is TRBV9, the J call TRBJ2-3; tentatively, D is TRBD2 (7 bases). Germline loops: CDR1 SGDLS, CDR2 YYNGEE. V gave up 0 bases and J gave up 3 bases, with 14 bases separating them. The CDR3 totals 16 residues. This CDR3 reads CASSVAGGRGTDTQYF. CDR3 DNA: TGTGCCAGCAGCGTAGCAGGAGGGAGGGGGACAGATACGCAGTATTTT.

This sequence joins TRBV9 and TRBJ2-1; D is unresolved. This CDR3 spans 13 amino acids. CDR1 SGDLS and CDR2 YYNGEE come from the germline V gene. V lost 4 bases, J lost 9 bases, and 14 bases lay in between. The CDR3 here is CASSFPGGSEQFF. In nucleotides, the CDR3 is TGTGCCAGCAGCTTCCCCGGCGGCAGTGAGCAGTTCTTC.

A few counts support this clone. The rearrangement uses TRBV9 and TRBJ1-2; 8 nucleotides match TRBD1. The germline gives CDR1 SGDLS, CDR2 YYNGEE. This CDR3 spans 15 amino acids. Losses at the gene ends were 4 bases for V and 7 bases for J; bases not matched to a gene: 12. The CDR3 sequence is CASSPTVGQGAGYTF. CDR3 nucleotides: TGTGCCAGCAGCCCCACGGTCGGGCAGGGGGCTGGCTACACCTTC.

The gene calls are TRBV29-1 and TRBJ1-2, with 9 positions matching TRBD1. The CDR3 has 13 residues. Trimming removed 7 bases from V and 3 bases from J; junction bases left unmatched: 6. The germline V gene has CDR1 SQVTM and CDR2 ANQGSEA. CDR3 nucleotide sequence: TGCAGCGCGGGGACAGGGACAGACTATGGCTACACCTTC. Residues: CSAGTGTDYGYTF. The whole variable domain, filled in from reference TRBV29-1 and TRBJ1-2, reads SAVISQKPSRDICQRGTSLTIQCQVDSQVTMMFWYRQQPGQSLTLIATANQGSEATYESGFVIDKFPISRPNLTFSTLTVSNMSPEDSSIYLCSAGTGTDYGYTFGSGTRLTVV.

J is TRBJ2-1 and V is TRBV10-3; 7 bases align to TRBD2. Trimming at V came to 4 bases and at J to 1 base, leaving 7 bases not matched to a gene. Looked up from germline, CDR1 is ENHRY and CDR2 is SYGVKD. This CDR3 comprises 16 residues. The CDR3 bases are TGTGCCATCAGTGCCCCAGCCGGGGGGTCCTACAATGAGCAGTTCTTC. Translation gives CAISAPAGGSYNEQFF.

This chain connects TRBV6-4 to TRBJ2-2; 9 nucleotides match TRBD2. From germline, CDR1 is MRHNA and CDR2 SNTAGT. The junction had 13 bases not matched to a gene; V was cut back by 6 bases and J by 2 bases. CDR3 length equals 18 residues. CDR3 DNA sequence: TGTGCCAGCAGCGTGGCTAGCGGGATTCCTTATAACACCGGGGAGCTGTTTTTT. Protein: CASSVASGIPYNTGELFF.

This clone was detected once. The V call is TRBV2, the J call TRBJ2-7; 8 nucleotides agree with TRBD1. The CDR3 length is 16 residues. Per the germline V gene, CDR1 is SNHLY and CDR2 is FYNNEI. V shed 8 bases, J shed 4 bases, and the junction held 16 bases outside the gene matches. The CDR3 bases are TGTGCCAGCGGCCCCGCCGGACAGGGCTTTATTTACGAGCAGTACTTC. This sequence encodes CASGPAGQGFIYEQYF.

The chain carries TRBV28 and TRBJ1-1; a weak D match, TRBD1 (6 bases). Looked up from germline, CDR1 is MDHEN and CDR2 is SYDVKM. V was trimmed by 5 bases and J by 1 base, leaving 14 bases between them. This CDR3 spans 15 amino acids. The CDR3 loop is CASSPTGRENTEAFF. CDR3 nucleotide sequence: TGTGCCAGCAGTCCAACAGGGAGGGAGAACACTGAAGCTTTCTTT.

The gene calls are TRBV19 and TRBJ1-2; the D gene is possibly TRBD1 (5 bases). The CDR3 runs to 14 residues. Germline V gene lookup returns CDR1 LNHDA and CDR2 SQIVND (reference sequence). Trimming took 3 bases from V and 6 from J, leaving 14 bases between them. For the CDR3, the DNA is TGTGCCAGTAGTATGTGGGCACAGGAGAATGGCTACACCTTC. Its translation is CASSMWAQENGYTF.

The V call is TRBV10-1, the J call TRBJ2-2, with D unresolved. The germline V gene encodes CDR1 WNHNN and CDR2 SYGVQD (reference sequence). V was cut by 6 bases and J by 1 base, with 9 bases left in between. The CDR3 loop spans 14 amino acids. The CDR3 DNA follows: TGCGCCAGCAGGAAAGACAAGAACACCGGGGAGCTGTTTTTT. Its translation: CASRKDKNTGELFF.

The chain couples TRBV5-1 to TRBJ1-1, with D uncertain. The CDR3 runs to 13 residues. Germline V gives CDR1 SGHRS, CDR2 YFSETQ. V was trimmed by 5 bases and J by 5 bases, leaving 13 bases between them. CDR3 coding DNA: TGCGCCAGCAGGCAGGTTGTTGGGACTGAAGCTTTCTTT. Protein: CASRQVVGTEAFF.

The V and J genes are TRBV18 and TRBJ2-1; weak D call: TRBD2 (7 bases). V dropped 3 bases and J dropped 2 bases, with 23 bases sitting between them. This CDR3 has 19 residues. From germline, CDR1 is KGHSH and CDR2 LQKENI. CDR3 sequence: CASSPRREGVPITYNEQFF. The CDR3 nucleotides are TGTGCCAGCTCACCGAGGAGGGAGGGGGTCCCTATAACCTACAATGAGCAGTTCTTC. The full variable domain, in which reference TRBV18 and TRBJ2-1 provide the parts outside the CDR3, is NAGVMQNPRHLVRRRGQEARLRCSPMKGHSHVYWYRQLPEEGLKFMVYLQKENIIDESGMPKERFSAEFPKEGPSILRIQQVVRGDSAAYFCASSPRREGVPITYNEQFFGPGTRLTVL.

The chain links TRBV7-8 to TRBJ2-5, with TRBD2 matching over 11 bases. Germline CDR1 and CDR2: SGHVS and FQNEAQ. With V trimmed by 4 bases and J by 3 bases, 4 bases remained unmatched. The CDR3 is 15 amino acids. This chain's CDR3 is CASSSYSGGEETQYF. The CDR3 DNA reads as TGTGCCAGCAGCTCCTATAGCGGGGGGGAAGAGACCCAGTACTTC.

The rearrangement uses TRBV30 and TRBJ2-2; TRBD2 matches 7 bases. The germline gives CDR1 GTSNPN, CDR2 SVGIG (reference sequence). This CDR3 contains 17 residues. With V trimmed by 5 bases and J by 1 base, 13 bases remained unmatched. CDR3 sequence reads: CAWGPKHLAENTGELFF. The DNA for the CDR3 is TGTGCCTGGGGCCCCAAACATCTAGCGGAGAACACCGGGGAGCTGTTTTTT. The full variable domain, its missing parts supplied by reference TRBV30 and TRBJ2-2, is SQTIHQWPATLVQPVGSPLSLECTVEGTSNPNLYWYRQAAGRGLQLLFYSVGIGQISSEVPQNLSASRPQDRQFILSSKKLLLSDSGFYLCAWGPKHLAENTGELFFGEGSRLTVL.

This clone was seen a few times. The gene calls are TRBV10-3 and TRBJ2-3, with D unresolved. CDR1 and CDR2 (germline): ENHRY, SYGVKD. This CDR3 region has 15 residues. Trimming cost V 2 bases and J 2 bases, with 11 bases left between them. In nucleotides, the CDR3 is TGTGCCATCAGTGAGACCCAACTTTACACAGATACGCAGTATTTT. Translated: CAISETQLYTDTQYF.

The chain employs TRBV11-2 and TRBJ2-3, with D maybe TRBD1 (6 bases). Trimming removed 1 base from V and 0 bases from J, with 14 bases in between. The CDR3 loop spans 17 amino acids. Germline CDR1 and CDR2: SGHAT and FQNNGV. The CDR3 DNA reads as TGTGCCAGCAGCTTAGGTAACACAGGGTCTAGCACAGATACGCAGTATTTT. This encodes CASSLGNTGSSTDTQYF. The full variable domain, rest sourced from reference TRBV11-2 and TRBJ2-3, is EAGVAQSPRYKIIEKRQSVAFWCNPISGHATLYWYQQILGQGPKLLIQFQNNGVVDDSQLPKDRFSAERLKGVDSTLKIQPAKLEDSAVYLCASSLGNTGSSTDTQYFGPGTRLTVL.